The 30 T cell receptor beta chains reported below all come from one sample, sequenced in a study of spatial heterogeneity in lung cancer. TCRdb redid the calling of the 5' RACE reads with MiXCR, one entry per CDR3 protein. The data show about 23,000 distinct CDR3 sequences, 3.3% seen once. Sample time point: sample taken at primary tumor resection. The material was PBMCs, obtained at surgery. The origin of the receptors is a female donor with early-stage non-small cell lung cancer.

This clonotype was seen ten or more times. This chain joins TRBV2 and TRBJ1-5; TRBD1 matches at 8 bases. CDR3 length: 15 amino acids. V trimming: 1 base; J trimming: 6 bases; junction bases outside the gene matches: 5. Germline lookup yields CDR1 SNHLY and CDR2 FYNNEI. In nucleotides, the CDR3 is TGTGCCAGCAGTGAAGGGGTAACAGGGGGTCAGCCCCAGCATTTT. Translated, it gives CASSEGVTGGQPQHF.

This clonotype came up many times. The V and J genes are TRBV4-1 and TRBJ2-1, with 11 bases aligning to TRBD2. Germline CDR1 is MGHRA and CDR2 is YSYEKL. The ends lost 4 bases at V and 8 bases at J; junction bases unmatched: 10. This CDR3 has 16 residues. The CDR3 is CASSPPGSGRADEQFF. The CDR3 bases are TGCGCCAGCAGCCCGCCGGGTAGCGGGAGGGCGGATGAGCAGTTCTTC.

This clonotype was observed at least ten times. The chain links TRBV6-1 to TRBJ1-4, with D perhaps TRBD1 (5 bases). CDR1 and CDR2 from the germline V gene are MNHNS and SASEGT. The CDR3 extends over 17 amino acids. V lost 2 bases, J lost 10 bases, and 23 bases lay in between. CDR3 sequence reads: CASSESPGRRPGGKLFF. As DNA, the CDR3 is TGTGCCAGCAGTGAATCTCCGGGACGACGACCCGGGGGAAAACTGTTTTTT.

This clonotype was found many times. The rearrangement uses TRBV20-1 and TRBJ2-1, with 8 bases matching TRBD2. The ends lost 5 bases at V and 4 bases at J; junction bases unmatched: 4. From germline, CDR1 is DFQATT and CDR2 SNEGSKA (reference sequence). The CDR3 has 13 residues. The CDR3 sequence: CSAEIAGYNEQFF. CDR3 bases: TGCAGTGCTGAGATAGCGGGATACAATGAGCAGTTCTTC.

This clonotype was counted many times. The chain couples TRBV12-3 or TRBV12-4 to TRBJ2-3, with 8 bases identical to TRBD1. J was trimmed by 5 bases and V by 3 bases; bases with no gene match: 7. The CDR3 has 15 amino acids. The CDR3 sequence: CASSFVGRGQDTQYF. CDR3 coding DNA: TGTGCCAGCAGTTTCGTCGGCAGGGGGCAAGATACGCAGTATTTT.

This clonotype showed up many times. The rearrangement links TRBV9 to TRBJ2-1; 9 positions agree with TRBD2. This CDR3 spans 15 amino acids. Losses at the gene ends were 0 bases for V and 9 bases for J; bases not matched to a gene: 7. Germline V gene sequence: CDR1 SGDLS, CDR2 YYNGEE. The CDR3 bases are TGTGCCAGCAGCGTAGGGTTCGTAGCGGGAGTTGAGCAGTTCTTC. Its translation is CASSVGFVAGVEQFF. Together with reference TRBV9 and TRBJ2-1, the CDR3 gives the full variable domain: DSGVTQTPKHLITATGQRVTLRCSPRSGDLSVYWYQQSLDQGLQFLIQYYNGEERAKGNILERFSAQQFPDLHSELNLSSLELGDSALYFCASSVGFVAGVEQFFGPGTRLTVL.

At least ten counts were recorded for this clonotype. V gene TRBV28 combines with J gene TRBJ2-2, with 8 bases identical to TRBD2. After removal of 10 bases from V and 2 bases from J, the junction contained 9 bases not matched to a gene. The CDR3 sequence is 15 residues long. Germline loops: CDR1 MDHEN, CDR2 SYDVKM. The chain's CDR3 is CATRGSGRNTGELFF. In nucleotides, the CDR3 is TGTGCCACCCGAGGGAGCGGGAGAAACACCGGGGAGCTGTTTTTT.

In this sample, this clonotype turned up many times. The chain links TRBV20-1 to TRBJ1-1, with 11 bases matching TRBD1. Germline loops: CDR1 DFQATT, CDR2 SNEGSKA (reference sequence). CDR3 length equals 12 residues. The V and J ends lost 7 bases and 7 bases, in that order; junction bases with no gene match: 5. Here the CDR3 reads CSGGTGGNEAFF. The CDR3 DNA follows: TGCAGTGGGGGGACAGGGGGAAATGAAGCTTTCTTT.

This clonotype has only a few counts. The J gene is TRBJ2-3, the V gene TRBV11-2; 7 nucleotides agree with TRBD2. Germline V CDR1 and CDR2: SGHAT, FQNNGV. Losses at the gene ends were 6 bases for V and 2 bases for J; bases not matched to a gene: 11. CDR3 size: 16 residues. CDR3 in amino acids: CASRPLRGRTTDTQYF. CDR3 nucleotide sequence: TGTGCCAGCAGACCTCTGCGGGGGAGAACCACAGATACGCAGTATTTT.

This clonotype occurred many times. The chain carries TRBV9 and TRBJ1-2; 8 bases fit TRBD1. Germline loops: CDR1 SGDLS, CDR2 YYNGEE. V shed 0 bases and J 8 bases; nucleotides not matched to a gene: 9. The CDR3 is made up of 15 amino acids. The CDR3 DNA follows: TGTGCCAGCAGCGTAGGAGCAGGGGGCAAGGTCGGCTACACCTTC. Its protein product is CASSVGAGGKVGYTF.

The table lists this clonotype with many counts. The gene calls are TRBV28 and TRBJ2-3, with D perhaps TRBD1 or TRBD2 (5 bases each). The CDR3 totals 15 residues. Trimming removed 4 bases at V and 5 bases at J, with 16 bases between. Per germline, CDR1 MDHEN and CDR2 SYDVKM. The CDR3 spells CASSWIGAVQDTQYF. As DNA, the CDR3 is TGTGCCAGCAGTTGGATCGGGGCGGTTCAAGATACGCAGTATTTT.

Many counts were recorded for this clonotype. The CDR3 reads CASSFTGAQETQYF. The CDR3, as DNA: TGTGCCAGCAGTTTCACGGGAGCCCAAGAGACCCAGTACTTC. The chain has TRBV27 and TRBJ2-5; TRBD2 might be the D (6 bases). Trimming removed 3 bases from V and 1 base from J, with 9 bases in between. Germline V lookup: CDR1 MNHEY, CDR2 SMNVEV (reference sequence). The CDR3 is made up of 14 amino acids.

The genes are TRBV7-7 and TRBJ2-7; possible D gene TRBD1, 5 bases. Germline-derived CDR1 and CDR2 are SSHAT and FNYEAQ (reference sequence). The ends were cut back, 5 bases at V and 0 bases at J, with 11 bases in the middle. This CDR3 contains 14 residues. CDR3 bases: TGTGCCAGCAGCGCAACCAGGGACTCCTACGAGCAGTACTTC. Translating it yields CASSATRDSYEQYF.

This clonotype was seen many times. An end of the junction does not agree with germline; a read error may underlie this. The chain has TRBV7-7 and TRBJ2-1; D may be TRBD2 (6 bases). Germline V gene sequence: CDR1 SSHAT, CDR2 FNYEAQ (reference sequence). The CDR3 consists of 13 residues. Written as DNA, the CDR3 is TGTGCTAGCAGCACGGACGGGGGCAATGAGCAGTTCTTC. The encoded protein is CASSTDGGNEQFF.

In regard to this clonotype: Given a much more abundant clone one base away, this may be a read error. CDR3: CAWNGIGGEQYF. CDR3 coding DNA: TGTGCCTGGAATGGGATCGGGGGCGAGCAGTACTTC. V usage is TRBV30 and J usage is TRBJ2-7, with a weak D call TRBD2 (6 bases). The CDR3 spans 12 residues. Germline V gene sequence: CDR1 GTSNPN, CDR2 SVGIG (reference sequence). Trimming stripped 4 bases from V and 6 bases from J, with 13 bases between.

This clonotype has ten or more counts. V is TRBV2 and J is TRBJ2-7; 9 bases line up with TRBD2. Per the germline V gene, CDR1 is SNHLY and CDR2 is FYNNEI. J was trimmed by 5 bases and V by 6 bases; bases with no gene match: 11. CDR3 length: 15 amino acids. The DNA for the CDR3 is TGTGCCAGCAGGCCCCTGGCGGGAGGGCCCCACGAGCAGTACTTC. Amino acid sequence: CASRPLAGGPHEQYF.

This clonotype was seen at least ten times. The chain recombines TRBV5-5 with TRBJ2-1; no clear D. Trimming took off 0 bases at V and 3 bases at J, with 10 bases between the two ends. The CDR3 is 15 residues long. Germline V gives CDR1 SGHKS, CDR2 YYEKEE (reference sequence). CDR3 coding DNA: TGTGCCAGCAGCTTGGTCAGACGGAACTACAATGAGCAGTTCTTC. Translating it yields CASSLVRRNYNEQFF.

This clonotype was observed many times. The chain carries TRBV20-1 and TRBJ2-1; D might be TRBD1 or TRBD2, each matching 5 bases. Trimming removed 2 bases at V and 6 bases at J, with 14 bases between. CDR1 DFQATT and CDR2 SNEGSKA come from the germline V gene (reference sequence). The CDR3 has 14 residues. The CDR3 here is CSARPWGTINEQFF. CDR3 bases: TGCAGTGCTAGACCCTGGGGGACCATCAATGAGCAGTTCTTC.

The sample holds many counts of this clonotype. The chain links TRBV5-6 to TRBJ2-1; tentative D call: TRBD2 (6 bases). Trimming took off 1 base at V and 2 bases at J, with 7 bases between the two ends. In germline, CDR1 is SGHDT, CDR2 YYEEEE. There are 14 residues in the CDR3. CDR3 DNA sequence: TGTGCCAGCAGCTTGCCGGGAGCCTACAATGAGCAGTTCTTC. Translated, it gives CASSLPGAYNEQFF.

This clonotype was recorded many times. The chain joins TRBV29-1 to TRBJ1-4, with 8 nucleotides matching TRBD1. The CDR3 totals 16 residues. CDR1 and CDR2 from the germline V gene are SQVTM and ANQGSEA. After removal of 5 bases from V and 5 bases from J, the junction contained 13 bases not matched to a gene. Written as DNA, the CDR3 is TGCAGCGTTATGGGGCAGGGGGCTCAGCGAAATGAAAAACTGTTTTTT. It is translated as CSVMGQGAQRNEKLFF.

The table lists this clonotype with a few counts. The genes are TRBV3-1 and TRBJ2-3; 8 bases are a match to TRBD2. V dropped 4 bases and J dropped 4; count of bases not matched to a gene: 7. This CDR3 contains 15 residues. CDR1 LGHDT and CDR2 YNNKEL come from the germline V gene (reference sequence). CDR3 in amino acids: CASSRAGAGSDTQYF. The CDR3 DNA reads TGTGCCAGCAGCCGAGCGGGAGCGGGGTCAGATACGCAGTATTTT.

Turning to this clonotype: A much bigger clone sits one base away, suggesting this may be a read error. The rearrangement joins TRBV19 to TRBJ2-2, with 9 bases that match TRBD2. Germline values: CDR1 LNHDA, CDR2 SQIVND (reference sequence). The CDR3 has 18 residues. CDR3 region: CASSIGGLATPNAGELFF. Here the CDR3 DNA reads TGTGCCAGTAGTATAGGAGGACTAGCGACACCGAACGCCGGGGAGCTGTTTTTT. Variable domain in full (rest from reference TRBV19 and TRBJ2-2): DGGITQSPKYLFRKEGQNVTLSCEQNLNHDAMYWYRQDPGQGLRLIYYSQIVNDFQKGDIAEGYSVSREKKESFPLTVTSAQKNPTAFYLCASSIGGLATPNAGELFFGEGSRLTVL.

This clonotype was observed at least ten times. The gene calls are TRBV27 and TRBJ2-7; 8 nucleotides agree with TRBD1. Per germline, CDR1 MNHEY and CDR2 SMNVEV (reference sequence). The CDR3 runs to 14 residues. V trimming: 4 bases; J trimming: 3 bases; junction bases outside the gene matches: 5. This CDR3 reads CASSSFGTGYEQYF. The CDR3 DNA is TGTGCCAGCAGTTCATTCGGGACAGGCTACGAGCAGTACTTC.

This clonotype was detected a few times. The CDR3 protein is CSARGLLAGGSDTQYF. The CDR3 region has the DNA TGCAGTGCTAGAGGCCTGCTAGCGGGAGGGTCAGATACGCAGTATTTT. The genes are TRBV20-1 and TRBJ2-3; TRBD2 agrees at 12 bases. V dropped 1 base and J dropped 4; count of bases not matched to a gene: 6. This CDR3 comprises 16 residues. Germline-derived CDR1 and CDR2 are DFQATT and SNEGSKA (reference sequence).

This clonotype occurred many times. The chain has TRBV9 and TRBJ1-1; D is undetermined. This CDR3 has 13 amino acids. From germline, CDR1 is SGDLS and CDR2 YYNGEE. Trimming pared 3 bases from V and 1 base from J, leaving 7 bases between. The CDR3 spells CASSAHENTEAFF. DNA for the CDR3: TGTGCCAGCAGCGCCCATGAGAACACTGAAGCTTTCTTT.

This clonotype was detected ten times or more. The chain carries TRBV7-9 and TRBJ2-1; D gene ambiguous. CDR1 and CDR2 from the germline V gene are SEHNR and FQNEAQ (reference sequence). The CDR3 loop spans 13 amino acids. Trimming pared 5 bases from V and 5 bases from J, leaving 10 bases between. CDR3 amino acids: CASSPGVHNEQFF. In DNA, the CDR3 is TGTGCCAGCAGCCCCGGAGTACACAATGAGCAGTTCTTC. Based on the CDR3 plus reference TRBV7-9 and TRBJ2-1, the full variable domain is DTGVSQNPRHKITKRGQNVTFRCDPISEHNRLYWYRQTLGQGPEFLTYFQNEAQLEKSRLLSDRFSAERPKGSFSTLEIQRTEQGDSAMYLCASSPGVHNEQFFGPGTRLTVL.

This clonotype was observed many times. The V gene is TRBV7-3, the J gene TRBJ2-2, with D possibly TRBD2 on 6 matching bases. The V end lost 0 bases, the J end lost 6 bases, and 11 bases lay between the germline ends. This CDR3 is 15 amino acids long. Germline values: CDR1 SGHTA, CDR2 FQGTGA. CDR3 sequence reads: CASSLTTSNSGELFF. The CDR3, as DNA: TGTGCCAGCAGCTTAACGACTAGTAATTCCGGGGAGCTGTTTTTT.

In its sample, this clonotype was seen many times. V gene TRBV4-1 combines with J gene TRBJ2-7; 7 bases line up with TRBD1. Germline CDR1 is MGHRA and CDR2 is YSYEKL. The CDR3 runs 14 residues. The V segment lost 4 bases and the J segment 3 bases; nucleotides outside the gene matches: 6. In nucleotides, the CDR3 is TGCGCCAGCAGCCGGGAGACAGGGCGCTACGAGCAGTACTTC. Its protein is CASSRETGRYEQYF.

There are many counts of this clonotype. The chain links TRBV7-9 to TRBJ2-3; 9 positions agree with TRBD2. From germline, CDR1 is SEHNR and CDR2 FQNEAQ (reference sequence). V shed 2 bases, J shed 5 bases, and the junction held 11 bases outside the gene matches. The length of the CDR3 is 17 residues. CDR3 nucleotide sequence: TGTGCCAGCAGCTTAAAGCTAGCGGGAAGAATTCGAGATACGCAGTATTTT. This encodes CASSLKLAGRIRDTQYF.

This clonotype was counted at least ten times. The chain links TRBV20-1 to TRBJ2-7; 11 positions match TRBD2. Germline CDR1 is DFQATT and CDR2 is SNEGSKA (reference sequence). V lost 6 bases, J lost 1 base, and 8 bases stayed unmatched. This CDR3 has 15 amino acids. The CDR3 DNA reads TGCAGTGCCCGGCCCACTAGCGGGAGTTCCTACGAGCAGTACTTC. Encoded protein: CSARPTSGSSYEQYF.